The 2 T cell receptor beta chains presented below share a single source sample, sequenced in a study of blood T cell repertoires in COVID-19. Assay: immunoSEQ multiplex PCR; the TCRdb copy retains only in-frame clones and omits some. Among 200,000 to 250,000 clones listed, less than 85% were seen once. The material sequenced was peripheral blood. These receptors were collected from a woman in her seventies with acute or convalescent COVID-19.

This clone has a single count. The CDR3 DNA is TGTGCCAGCAGCTCCCCCGGTCTAGAGATCAATGAGCAGTTCTTC. It yields the protein CASSSPGLEINEQFF. The genes are TRBV7-2 and TRBJ2-1, with D uncertain. CDR3 length equals 15 residues. From germline, CDR1 is SGHTA and CDR2 FQGNSA. Trimming took off 4 bases at V and 6 bases at J, with 16 bases between the two ends.

CDR3 bases: TGTGCCAGCAGCTCAAGGGGGTCGACAGACCCCAATCAGCCCCAGCATTTT. Amino acids: CASSSRGSTDPNQPQHF. The V and J genes are TRBV7-2 and TRBJ1-5; weak D call: TRBD1 (6 bases). The CDR3 sequence is 17 residues long. Trimming removed 4 bases at V and 3 bases at J, with 19 bases between. CDR1 SGHTA and CDR2 FQGNSA come from the germline V gene.